This T cell receptor beta chain emerged from a study of PD-1 blockade in classical Hodgkin lymphoma. Profiling relied on immunoSEQ multiplex PCR, and the TCRdb table lists in-frame clones only, not all of them. The table has tens of thousands of clones, over 65% seen once. Every one of the patients relapsed after autologous stem cell transplantation (brentuximab vedotin exposure was variable). The TCR originated in a human donor with classical Hodgkin lymphoma. This specimen was peripheral blood mononuclear cells (PBMCs), taken before the second cycle of nivolumab.

CDR3 sequence reads: CASSLATGGPGEQYF. CDR3 DNA: TGTGCCAGCAGCTTAGCGACGGGAGGGCCGGGCGAGCAGTACTTC. The chain carries TRBV7-9 and TRBJ2-7; 8 bases fit TRBD2. The germline CDR1 and CDR2 sequences are SEHNR and FQNEAQ (reference sequence). The CDR3 is made up of 15 amino acids. The ends lost 0 bases at V and 6 bases at J; junction bases unmatched: 7.